This T cell receptor (beta chain) is drawn from a study of identical twins' blood T cells. Overall study results and limits: Environmental influences on twin similarity could not be excluded. Even for out-of-frame TCRbeta, twins reportedly shared V gene usage much more than unrelated donors.

There are a few counts of this clonotype. Its antigen is not identified. From germline, CDR1 is MNHEY and CDR2 SVGEGT. The CDR3 has 13 residues. V lost 7 bases to trimming and J lost 4 bases, with 13 bases between them. Via MiXCR, TCRdb re-called the 5' RACE reads, giving one row per CDR3 protein. The sample holds about 370,000 distinct CDR3 sequences; roughly 28% are singletons and the top ten take 5.5% to 7%. The rearrangement joins TRBV6-2 or TRBV6-3 to TRBJ1-1; no reliable D call. The sample comprised PBMCs. The sequence came from a woman aged 18-55 years in good health. The CDR3 region has the DNA TGTGCCAGCATCCGGCCCCTGGGCACTGAAGCTTTCTTT. Its translation is CASIRPLGTEAFF.